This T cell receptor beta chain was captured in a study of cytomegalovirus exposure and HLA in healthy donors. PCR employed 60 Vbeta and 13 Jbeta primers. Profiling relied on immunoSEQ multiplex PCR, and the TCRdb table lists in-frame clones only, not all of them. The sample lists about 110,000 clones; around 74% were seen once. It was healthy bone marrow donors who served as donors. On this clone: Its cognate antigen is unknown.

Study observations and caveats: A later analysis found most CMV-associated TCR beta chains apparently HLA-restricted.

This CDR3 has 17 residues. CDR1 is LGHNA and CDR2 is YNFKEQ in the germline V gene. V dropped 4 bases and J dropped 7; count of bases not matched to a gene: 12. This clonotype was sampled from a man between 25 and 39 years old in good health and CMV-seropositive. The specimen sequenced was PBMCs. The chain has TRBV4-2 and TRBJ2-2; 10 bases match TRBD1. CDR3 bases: TGTGCCAGCAGCCCAAAGGGACAGGGGATTGGGGACGGGGAGCTGTTTTTT. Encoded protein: CASSPKGQGIGDGELFF.